This T cell receptor (beta chain) came from a study of control samples from healthy donors and cancer patients. CDR1 SEHNR and CDR2 FQNEAQ come from the germline V gene (reference sequence). The V end lost 1 base, the J end lost 7 bases, and 12 bases lay between the germline ends. CDR3 size: 14 residues. Only in-frame clones appear in the TCRdb table, and some are missing; sequencing was by immunoSEQ multiplex PCR. In the table there are 100,000 to 150,000 clones, approximately 90% of which are singletons. The TCR sequence derives from a man aged 18 to 30 in good health. V is TRBV7-9 and J is TRBJ2-3; D is unresolved. Material: blood. CDR3 sequence: CASSLVRLGNTQYF. In DNA form, the CDR3 reads TGTGCCAGCAGCTTAGTCAGATTGGGCAATACGCAGTATTTT.